Following are 20 T cell receptor beta chains from one sample sequenced in a study of T cell responses to AZD1222 COVID-19 vaccine (dated by TCRdb to about 2021). The sample's time point label, decoded: baseline before first vaccination. This specimen's treatment or condition label, interpreted: meningococcal conjugate vaccine given as trial control. Receptor amplification or capture employed the immunoSEQ multiplex PCR assay. In its TCRdb copy, this immuneACCESS table keeps in-frame sequences only and misses some clones. Where compared with another copy, unresolved V genes explain less than half of these, and the others have no known cause. The sample table contains 80,000 to 90,000 clones; only one count was recorded for about 90% of them. The biggest ten clones account for around 5.2% of the sample. This specimen was peripheral blood, taken on day 0 of MenACWY control vaccination. These receptors were collected from an adult in good health.

This clone was detected once. The chain combines TRBV29-1 with TRBJ1-1, with 9 nucleotides matching TRBD1. Trimming took 5 bases from V and 5 from J; bases not matched to a gene: 6. Germline CDR1 reads SQVTM; CDR2 reads ANQGSEA. This CDR3 comprises 13 residues. The CDR3 region has the DNA TGCAGCGTTCAGGGACAGGGAGGTACTGAAGCTTTCTTT. Translation: CSVQGQGGTEAFF.

This clone was recorded only once. The junction differs from germline at one of its ends, possibly a read error. The chain carries TRBV15 and TRBJ1-5, with no clear D. Germline V gene data show CDR1 as LNHNV and CDR2 as YYDKDF (reference sequence). This CDR3 is 14 amino acids long. CDR3 region: CATSRDYSNQPQHF. CDR3 DNA sequence: TGTGCCACCAGCCGAGACTATAGCAATCAGCCCCAGCATTTT.

J is TRBJ2-7 and V is TRBV5-5, with 7 nucleotides matching TRBD1. J gave up 2 bases and V 2 bases, and 7 bases lay outside the gene matches. The CDR3 spans 15 residues. Germline assignment: CDR1 SGHKS and CDR2 YYEKEE (reference sequence). The CDR3: CASSLSQGSTYEQYF. In DNA, the CDR3 is TGTGCCAGCAGCTTATCACAGGGGTCCACCTACGAGCAGTACTTC.

This rearrangement joins TRBV29-1 to TRBJ1-4, with D uncertain. CDR1 is SQVTM, CDR2 ANQGSEA, per germline. Trimming removed 7 bases from V and 0 bases from J, with 9 bases in between. The CDR3 extends over 13 amino acids. This CDR3 reads CSAIDATNEKLFF. The CDR3 DNA reads as TGCAGCGCCATAGATGCAACTAATGAAAAACTGTTTTTT.

V and J are TRBV6-6 and TRBJ2-2; 8 positions match TRBD1. The CDR3 extends over 14 amino acids. The trim removed 4 bases at V and 4 bases at J, leaving 2 bases unmatched. Germline values: CDR1 MNHNY, CDR2 SVGAGI (reference sequence). The CDR3 nucleotides are TGTGCCAGCAGTTCGACAGGGGTCACCGGGGAGCTGTTTTTT. It encodes CASSSTGVTGELFF.

The chain links TRBV29-1 to TRBJ1-5, with 10 nucleotides matching TRBD1. V was clipped by 6 bases and J by 4 bases; unmatched bases: 9. CDR3 length: 15 residues. Germline CDR1 is SQVTM and CDR2 is ANQGSEA. This chain's CDR3 is CSVSSGQGGNQPQHF. In DNA, the CDR3 is TGCAGCGTATCATCCGGACAGGGGGGGAATCAGCCCCAGCATTTT.

This clone was seen a single time. The chain employs TRBV7-9 and TRBJ2-7; D might be TRBD2 (6 bases). CDR1 is SEHNR and CDR2 is FQNEAQ in the germline V gene (reference sequence). V shed 5 bases and J shed 2 bases, with 13 bases lying between them. This CDR3 has 14 amino acids. In nucleotides, the CDR3 is TGTGCCAGCAGCGCCGGACGGGAGACCTACGAGCAGTACTTC. Its translation is CASSAGRETYEQYF.

CDR3 bases: TGTGCCAGCAGTTCCCCCGGTACCTACGAGCAGTACTTC. Residues: CASSSPGTYEQYF. J is TRBJ2-7 and V is TRBV6-5; D gene unclear. V was trimmed by 4 bases and J by 2 bases, leaving 9 bases between them. The CDR3 is 13 residues long. CDR1 is MNHEY and CDR2 is SVGAGI in the germline V gene.

The rearrangement uses TRBV5-1 and TRBJ1-6; 7 bases fit TRBD1. The CDR3 sequence is 16 residues long. The ends lost 5 bases at V and 5 bases at J; junction bases unmatched: 10. Germline values: CDR1 SGHRS, CDR2 YFSETQ. As DNA, the CDR3 is TGCGCCAGCAGACTCGGGACAGCGCAGGATAATTCACCCCTCCACTTT. It is translated as CASRLGTAQDNSPLHF.

V gene TRBV10-3 combines with J gene TRBJ2-1; 7 bases are a match to TRBD2. This CDR3 is 16 amino acids long. CDR1 and CDR2 (germline): ENHRY, SYGVKD. The V gene end was trimmed by 3 bases and the J gene end by 4 bases; junction bases not matched to a gene: 9. The chain's CDR3 is CAISDPRAGEYNEQFF. CDR3 DNA: TGTGCCATCAGTGATCCGAGGGCGGGGGAGTACAATGAGCAGTTCTTC.

The rearrangement uses TRBV28 and TRBJ1-1; TRBD1 is a possible D gene (6 bases). V was shortened by 6 bases and J by 4 bases, with 18 bases between the two germline ends. Looked up from germline, CDR1 is MDHEN and CDR2 is SYDVKM. CDR3 length: 15 amino acids. The DNA for the CDR3 is TGTGCCAGCAGCCGCGGGGACATAAGGAGCACTGAAGCTTTCTTT. Translating gives CASSRGDIRSTEAFF.

The rearrangement uses TRBV15 and TRBJ1-5; D not certain. The germline V gene has CDR1 LNHNV and CDR2 YYDKDF (reference sequence). There are 17 residues in the CDR3. The V gene lost 8 bases and the J gene lost 0 bases, with 20 bases spanning the gap. The CDR3 DNA follows: TGTGCCACCGCATTTGGAGGTCTGGTCGATAGCAATCAGCCCCAGCATTTT. It codes for CATAFGGLVDSNQPQHF.

The V and J genes are TRBV10-1 and TRBJ1-2; the match to TRBD1 covers 8 bases. The ends lost 2 bases at V and 4 bases at J; junction bases unmatched: 6. CDR3 length equals 15 residues. The germline V gene encodes CDR1 WNHNN and CDR2 SYGVQD (reference sequence). The CDR3 DNA sequence: TGCGCCAGCAGTGAGGGGACAGGCGGCGCCTATGGCTACACCTTC. This gives the protein CASSEGTGGAYGYTF.

The V call is TRBV3-1 (or the pseudogene TRBV3-2), the J call TRBJ2-3; D remains ambiguous. CDR3 size: 15 residues. Germline loops: CDR1 LGHDT, CDR2 YNNKEL (reference sequence). Trimming removed 2 bases at V and 4 bases at J, with 13 bases between. The CDR3 spells CASSQLKLIPDTQYF. Written as DNA, the CDR3 is TGTGCCAGCAGCCAATTGAAACTCATACCAGATACGCAGTATTTT.

This sequence joins TRBV19 and TRBJ2-2, with 7 bases aligning to TRBD2. This CDR3 is built from 17 residues. V gave up 7 bases and J gave up 0 bases; unmatched junction bases: 11. CDR1 is LNHDA and CDR2 is SQIVND in the germline V gene (reference sequence). The CDR3 spells CASTLQRGAANTGELFF. The CDR3 coding sequence is TGTGCCAGTACCCTGCAGCGGGGTGCTGCGAACACCGGGGAGCTGTTTTTT.

This chain links TRBV18 with TRBJ2-5, with D unresolved. The CDR3 is 13 amino acids. The ends were cut back, 3 bases at V and 2 bases at J, with 7 bases in the middle. Germline values: CDR1 KGHSH, CDR2 LQKENI. The CDR3 reads CASSPSEQETQYF. The CDR3 bases are TGTGCCAGCTCACCTTCAGAGCAAGAGACCCAGTACTTC.

The chain is built from TRBV7-2 and TRBJ2-3; 8 bases match TRBD1. This CDR3 comprises 14 residues. With 0 bases clipped from V and 10 bases from J, the junction kept 6 bases outside the gene matches. Germline-derived CDR1 and CDR2 are SGHTA and FQGNSA. Written as DNA, the CDR3 is TGTGCCAGCAGCTTAGCCTGGACAGGGTTGCCGCAGTATTTT. This gives the protein CASSLAWTGLPQYF.

This sequence joins TRBV19 and TRBJ2-7; the D gene is possibly TRBD1 (6 bases). Germline-derived CDR1 and CDR2 are LNHDA and SQIVND (reference sequence). Trimming removed 2 bases at V and 4 bases at J, with 24 bases between. This CDR3 contains 18 residues. CDR3 sequence (DNA): TGTGCCAGTAGTATAAAAGGCCCAAGTAGCAGGGGATTTTACGAGCAGTACTTC. Encoded protein: CASSIKGPSSRGFYEQYF.

This clone was seen only a few times. This sequence joins TRBV10-3 and TRBJ2-2; D tentatively fits TRBD1 or TRBD2 (5 bases each). Germline V gives CDR1 ENHRY, CDR2 SYGVKD. This CDR3 region has 15 residues. The germline V and J ends were trimmed by 7 bases and 2 bases, with 14 bases remaining between them. The CDR3 DNA sequence: TGTGCCATCAAGACCGGGACGGATAACACCGGGGAGCTGTTTTTT. Translating it yields CAIKTGTDNTGELFF.

The gene calls are TRBV28 and TRBJ1-3; D ambiguous. V was trimmed by 8 bases and J by 1 base, leaving 6 bases between them. CDR1 MDHEN and CDR2 SYDVKM come from the germline V gene. This CDR3 is 12 amino acids long. The CDR3 DNA sequence: TGTGCCAGCCGGGAGTCTGGAAACACCATATATTTT. Its translation: CASRESGNTIYF. The whole variable domain, filled in from reference TRBV28 and TRBJ1-3, reads DVKVTQSSRYLVKRTGEKVFLECVQDMDHENMFWYRQDPGLGLRLIYFSYDVKMKEKGDIPEGYSVSREKKERFSLILESASTNQTSMYLCASRESGNTIYFGEGSWLTVV.